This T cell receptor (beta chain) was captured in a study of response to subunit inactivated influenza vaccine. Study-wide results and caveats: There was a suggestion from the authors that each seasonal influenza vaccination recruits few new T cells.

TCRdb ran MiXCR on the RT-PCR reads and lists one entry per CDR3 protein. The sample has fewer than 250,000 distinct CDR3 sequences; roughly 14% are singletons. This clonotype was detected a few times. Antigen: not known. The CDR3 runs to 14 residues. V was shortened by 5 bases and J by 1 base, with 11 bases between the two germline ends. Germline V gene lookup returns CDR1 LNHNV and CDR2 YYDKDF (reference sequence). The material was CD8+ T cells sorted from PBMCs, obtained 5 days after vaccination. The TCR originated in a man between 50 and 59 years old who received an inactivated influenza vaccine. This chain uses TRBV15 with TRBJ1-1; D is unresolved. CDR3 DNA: TGTGCCACCAGCGGCCCTAACTGGAACACTGAAGCTTTCTTT. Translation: CATSGPNWNTEAFF.